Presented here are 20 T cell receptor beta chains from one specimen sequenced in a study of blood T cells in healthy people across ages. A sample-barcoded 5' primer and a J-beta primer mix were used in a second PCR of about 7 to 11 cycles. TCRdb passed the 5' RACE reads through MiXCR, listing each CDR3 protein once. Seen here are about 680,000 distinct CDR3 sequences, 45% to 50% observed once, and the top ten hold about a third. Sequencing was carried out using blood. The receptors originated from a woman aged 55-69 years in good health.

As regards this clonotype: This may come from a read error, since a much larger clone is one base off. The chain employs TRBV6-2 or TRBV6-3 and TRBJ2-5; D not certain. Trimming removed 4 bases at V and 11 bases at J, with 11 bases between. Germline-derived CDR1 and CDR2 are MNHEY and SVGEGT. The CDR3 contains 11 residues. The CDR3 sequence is CASSFVNEQYF. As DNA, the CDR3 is TGTGCCAGCAGTTTCGTCAATGAGCAGTACTTC.

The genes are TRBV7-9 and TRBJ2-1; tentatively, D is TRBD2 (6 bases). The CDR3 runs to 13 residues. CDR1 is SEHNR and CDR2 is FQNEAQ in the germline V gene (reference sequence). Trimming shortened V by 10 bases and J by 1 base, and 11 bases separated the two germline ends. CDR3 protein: CATTEGSYNEQFF. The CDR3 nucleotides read TGTGCCACCACGGAGGGATCCTACAATGAGCAGTTCTTC.

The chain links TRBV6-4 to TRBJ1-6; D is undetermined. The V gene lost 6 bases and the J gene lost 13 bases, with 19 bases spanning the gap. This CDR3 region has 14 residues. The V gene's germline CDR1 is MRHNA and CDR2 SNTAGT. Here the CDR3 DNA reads TGTGCCAGCAGGCGGTGGAGGGCAGGTTTTCCCCTCCACTTT. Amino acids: CASRRWRAGFPLHF.

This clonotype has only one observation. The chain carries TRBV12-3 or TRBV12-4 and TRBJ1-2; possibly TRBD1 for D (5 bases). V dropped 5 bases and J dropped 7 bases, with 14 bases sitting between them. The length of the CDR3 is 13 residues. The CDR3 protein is CASSARRAGGYTF. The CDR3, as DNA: TGTGCCAGCAGTGCCCGCAGGGCCGGTGGCTACACCTTC.

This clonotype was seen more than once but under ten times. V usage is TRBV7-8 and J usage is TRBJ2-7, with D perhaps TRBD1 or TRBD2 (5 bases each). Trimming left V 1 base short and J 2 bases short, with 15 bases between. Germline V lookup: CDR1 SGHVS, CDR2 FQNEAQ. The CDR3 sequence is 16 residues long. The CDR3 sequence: CASSLEAGTFTYEQYF. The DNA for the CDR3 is TGTGCCAGCAGCTTAGAGGCAGGGACCTTTACCTACGAGCAGTACTTC.

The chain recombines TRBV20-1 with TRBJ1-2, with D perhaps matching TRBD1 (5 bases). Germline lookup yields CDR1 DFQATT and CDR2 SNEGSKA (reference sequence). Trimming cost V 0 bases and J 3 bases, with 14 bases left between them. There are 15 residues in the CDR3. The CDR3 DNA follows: TGCAGTGCTAGAGATCAGGGCCGGGGGGACTATGGCTACACCTTC. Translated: CSARDQGRGDYGYTF.

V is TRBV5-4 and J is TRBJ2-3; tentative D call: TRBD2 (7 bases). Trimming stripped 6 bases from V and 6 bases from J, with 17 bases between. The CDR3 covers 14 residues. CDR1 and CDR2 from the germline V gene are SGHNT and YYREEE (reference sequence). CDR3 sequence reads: CASTTSRGADTQYF. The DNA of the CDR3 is TGTGCCAGCACTACCTCACGGGGGGCGGATACGCAGTATTTT.

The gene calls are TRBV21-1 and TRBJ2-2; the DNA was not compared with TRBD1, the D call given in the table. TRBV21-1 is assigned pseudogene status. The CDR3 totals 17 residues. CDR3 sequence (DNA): TGTGCCAGCAGCAAATGCGAATGGGTCCCTAACACCGGGGAGCTGTTTTTT. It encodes CASSKCEWVPNTGELFF.

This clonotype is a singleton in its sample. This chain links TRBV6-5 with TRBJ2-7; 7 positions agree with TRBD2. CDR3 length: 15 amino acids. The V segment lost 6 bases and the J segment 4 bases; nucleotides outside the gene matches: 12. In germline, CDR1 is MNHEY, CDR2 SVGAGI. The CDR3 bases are TGTGCCAGCAGCACCTCTGGGGGGGAAGAGTACGAGCAGTACTTC. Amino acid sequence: CASSTSGGEEYEQYF.

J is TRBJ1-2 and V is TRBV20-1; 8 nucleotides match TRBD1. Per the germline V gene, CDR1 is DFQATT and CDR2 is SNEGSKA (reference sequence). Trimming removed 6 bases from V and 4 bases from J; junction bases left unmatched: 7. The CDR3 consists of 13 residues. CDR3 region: CSAKTGVGYGYTF. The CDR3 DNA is TGCAGTGCGAAGACAGGGGTTGGCTATGGCTACACCTTC.

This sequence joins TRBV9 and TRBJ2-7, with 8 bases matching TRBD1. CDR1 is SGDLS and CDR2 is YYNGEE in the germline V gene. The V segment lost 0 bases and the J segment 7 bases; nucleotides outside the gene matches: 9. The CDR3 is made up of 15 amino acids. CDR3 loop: CASSVEWDRTREQYF. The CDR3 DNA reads TGTGCCAGCAGCGTAGAGTGGGACAGGACTCGAGAGCAGTACTTC. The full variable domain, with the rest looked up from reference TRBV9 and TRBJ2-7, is DSGVTQTPKHLITATGQRVTLRCSPRSGDLSVYWYQQSLDQGLQFLIQYYNGEERAKGNILERFSAQQFPDLHSELNLSSLELGDSALYFCASSVEWDRTREQYFGPGTRLTVT.

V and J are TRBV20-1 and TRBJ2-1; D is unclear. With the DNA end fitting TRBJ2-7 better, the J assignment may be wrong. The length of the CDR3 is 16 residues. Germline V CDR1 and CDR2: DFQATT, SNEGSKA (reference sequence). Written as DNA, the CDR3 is TGCAGTGCTAGAGATCATTTAAGTGGGATCTACAATGAGCAGTACTTC. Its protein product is CSARDHLSGIYNEQYF.

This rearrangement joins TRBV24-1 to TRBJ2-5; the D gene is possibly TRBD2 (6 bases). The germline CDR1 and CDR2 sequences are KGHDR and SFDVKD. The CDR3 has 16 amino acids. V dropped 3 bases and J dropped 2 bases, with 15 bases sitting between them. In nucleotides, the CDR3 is TGTGCCACCAGTGATCCCACGGGACTGCTACAAGAGACCCAGTACTTC. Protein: CATSDPTGLLQETQYF.

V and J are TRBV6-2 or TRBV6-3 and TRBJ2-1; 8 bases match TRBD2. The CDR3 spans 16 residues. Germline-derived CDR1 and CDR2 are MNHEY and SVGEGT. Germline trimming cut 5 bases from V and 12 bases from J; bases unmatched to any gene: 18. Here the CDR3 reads CASSPPVTGGQSGQFF. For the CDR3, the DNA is TGTGCCAGCAGTCCCCCGGTGACGGGAGGGCAAAGCGGGCAGTTCTTC.

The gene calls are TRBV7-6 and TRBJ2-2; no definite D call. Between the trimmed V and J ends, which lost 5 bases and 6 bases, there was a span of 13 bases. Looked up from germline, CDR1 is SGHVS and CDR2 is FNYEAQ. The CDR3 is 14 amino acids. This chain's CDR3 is CASSRTVPPGELFF. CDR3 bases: TGTGCCAGCAGCCGGACCGTTCCCCCCGGGGAGCTGTTTTTT.

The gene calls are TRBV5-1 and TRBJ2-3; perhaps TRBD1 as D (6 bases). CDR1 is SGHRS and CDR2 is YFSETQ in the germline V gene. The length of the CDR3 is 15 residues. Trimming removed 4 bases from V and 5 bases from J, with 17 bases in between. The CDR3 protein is CASSAGTPHVDTQYF. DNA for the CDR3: TGCGCCAGCAGCGCCGGGACACCGCATGTAGATACGCAGTATTTT.

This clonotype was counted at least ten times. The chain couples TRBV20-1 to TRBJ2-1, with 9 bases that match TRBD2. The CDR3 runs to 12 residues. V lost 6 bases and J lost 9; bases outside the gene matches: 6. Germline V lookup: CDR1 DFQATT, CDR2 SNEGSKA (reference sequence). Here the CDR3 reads CSAPGLAAEQFF. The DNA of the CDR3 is TGCAGTGCCCCGGGACTAGCAGCTGAGCAGTTCTTC.

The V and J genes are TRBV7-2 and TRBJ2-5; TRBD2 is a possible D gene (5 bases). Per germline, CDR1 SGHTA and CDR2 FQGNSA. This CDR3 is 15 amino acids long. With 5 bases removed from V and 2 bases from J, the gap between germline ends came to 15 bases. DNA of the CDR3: TGTGCCAGCAGCACTGGACTGAACCATCAAGAGACCCAGTACTTC. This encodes CASSTGLNHQETQYF.

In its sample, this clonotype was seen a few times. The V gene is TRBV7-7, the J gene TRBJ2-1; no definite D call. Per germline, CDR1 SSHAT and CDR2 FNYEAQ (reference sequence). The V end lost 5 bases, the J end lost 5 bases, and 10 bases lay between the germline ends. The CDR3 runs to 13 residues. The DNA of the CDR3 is TGTGCCAGCAGCGTCGGTAGGAACAATGAGCAGTTCTTC. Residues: CASSVGRNNEQFF.

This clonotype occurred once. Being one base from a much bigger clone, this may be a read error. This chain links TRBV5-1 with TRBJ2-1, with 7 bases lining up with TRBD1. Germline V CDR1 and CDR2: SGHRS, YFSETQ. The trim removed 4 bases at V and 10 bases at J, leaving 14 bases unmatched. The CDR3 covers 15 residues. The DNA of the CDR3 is TGCGCCAGCAGCCCGGGACAGACCCTATCCAAGGAGCAGTTCTTC. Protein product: CASSPGQTLSKEQFF. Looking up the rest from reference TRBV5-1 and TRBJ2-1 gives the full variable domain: KAGVTQTPRYLIKTRGQQVTLSCSPISGHRSVSWYQQTPGQGLQFLFEYFSETQRNKGNFPGRFSGRQFSNSRSEMNVSTLELGDSALYLCASSPGQTLSKEQFFGPGTRLTVL.